This T cell receptor beta chain originates from a study of cytomegalovirus exposure and HLA in healthy donors. PCR was performed using 60 Vbeta and 13 Jbeta primers. Sequencing was performed with immunoSEQ multiplex PCR; in TCRdb, only in-frame clones are kept and a portion is missing. The table has some 220,000 clones, over 75% seen once. Worth noting for this clone: As yet, its antigen is unknown.

From germline, CDR1 is SEHNR and CDR2 FQNEAQ (reference sequence). This CDR3 has 16 amino acids. Trimming removed 5 bases at V and 6 bases at J, with 23 bases between. Broader study findings: Through in vitro validation, three CMV-associated chains were shown to be specific for CMV antigens. By a later analysis, the bulk of CMV-associated TCR beta chains appeared HLA-restricted.

The genes are TRBV7-9 and TRBJ2-7, with a possible D match to TRBD2 (9 bases). The clonotype was recovered from a boy aged 5-17 years in good health and CMV-seronegative. Sequencing was done on a sample of PBMCs. CDR3 amino acids: CASSPLSTGGLAEQYF. The CDR3 coding sequence is TGTGCCAGCAGCCCTCTCAGTACAGGGGGACTAGCCGAGCAGTACTTC.